Below, 7 T cell receptor beta chains from the same sample are listed, as sequenced in a study of CD8 T cells in Susac syndrome. RNA totalling about 0.5 to 1 ug underwent reverse transcription with random hexamers. Via MiXCR, TCRdb re-called the immunoSEQ multiplex PCR reads, giving one row per CDR3 protein. The repertoire holds about 140,000 distinct CDR3 sequences, with approximately 96% as singletons. Material: CD4+ T cells from PBMCs. Receptors were obtained from a human donor with multiple sclerosis.

In regard to this clonotype: Sequence at one end of the junction differs from germline and may be a read error. The chain links TRBV29-1 to TRBJ2-1; the D gene is possibly TRBD2 (5 bases). The germline V gene encodes CDR1 SQVTM and CDR2 ANQGSEA. This CDR3 contains 12 residues. The CDR3 protein is CSARTREALWLF. CDR3 in DNA: TGCAGCGCACGGACCCGGGAAGCCCTATGGCTCTTC.

This chain links TRBV9 with TRBJ2-7; D possibly corresponds to TRBD1 (5 bases). CDR1 is SGDLS, CDR2 YYNGEE, per germline. This CDR3 region has 14 residues. The germline V and J ends were trimmed by 0 bases and 4 bases, with 11 bases remaining between them. The CDR3: CASSVGGFPYEQYF. DNA for the CDR3: TGTGCCAGCAGCGTAGGGGGCTTCCCTTACGAGCAGTACTTC.

The chain's CDR3 is CSADGQGAKETQYF. The CDR3 DNA reads as TGCAGTGCAGATGGACAGGGGGCGAAGGAGACCCAGTACTTC. The rearrangement uses TRBV20-1 and TRBJ2-5; 11 bases are shared with TRBD1. The CDR3 is 14 residues long. V lost 6 bases to trimming and J lost 5 bases; unmatched junction nucleotides: 8. CDR1 and CDR2 from the germline V gene are DFQATT and SNEGSKA (reference sequence).

V is TRBV19 and J is TRBJ2-5; 11 nucleotides align to TRBD1. Germline V gives CDR1 LNHDA, CDR2 SQIVND (reference sequence). This CDR3 spans 14 amino acids. J was trimmed by 1 base and V by 8 bases; bases with no gene match: 3. CDR3 protein: CASGTGGLQETQYF. CDR3 nucleotides: TGTGCCAGTGGGACAGGGGGTCTCCAAGAGACCCAGTACTTC.

The rearrangement links TRBV6-2 or TRBV6-3 to TRBJ1-2, with D unclear. CDR3 length: 11 residues. Looked up from germline, CDR1 is MNHEY and CDR2 is SVGEGT. V shed 6 bases and J shed 6 bases, with 8 bases lying between them. The CDR3 loop is CASRAVHGYTF. CDR3 DNA sequence: TGTGCCAGCAGAGCTGTGCATGGCTACACCTTC.

The CDR3 sequence: CATSRVRGEAFF. The CDR3 DNA is TGTGCCACCAGCAGAGTCCGGGGTGAAGCTTTCTTT. V is TRBV15 and J is TRBJ1-1; no clear D. CDR3 length equals 12 residues. V was pared by 1 base and J by 7 bases, with 7 bases between. Germline values: CDR1 LNHNV, CDR2 YYDKDF (reference sequence). The variable domain in full, completed from reference TRBV15 and TRBJ1-1, reads DAMVIQNPRYQVTQFGKPVTLSCSQTLNHNVMYWYQQKSSQAPKLLFHYYDKDFNNEADTPDNFQSRRPNTSFCFLDIRSPGLGDTAMYLCATSRVRGEAFFGQGTRLTVV.

The chain combines TRBV20-1 with TRBJ2-5; 13 bases map to TRBD2. Germline assignment: CDR1 DFQATT and CDR2 SNEGSKA (reference sequence). There are 15 residues in the CDR3. Unmatched junction bases numbered 9, after V lost 6 bases and J lost 5 bases. Written as DNA, the CDR3 is TGCAGTGCATCAACTAGCGGGGGGGCCGGGGAGACCCAGTACTTC. It encodes CSASTSGGAGETQYF.